The rows below give T cell receptor beta chains drawn from one sample of a study of blood T cell repertoires in COVID-19. This table comes from immunoSEQ multiplex PCR, and its TCRdb copy is limited to in-frame clones, with some not included. This table holds under 250,000 clones, about 80% found once. The sequenced sample consisted of PBMCs or T cells enriched from blood (not recorded which). These TCRs come from a woman between 50 and 59 years old who had been exposed to COVID-19. CDR3s leave out the opening cysteine and the closing phenylalanine or tryptophan. Fields, in order: V gene, clone size, CDR3 protein. Clone size, where shown, is once, few, many, or a class for clones that have expanded.

v_gene: TRBV2; abundance: few; CDR3aa: ASSDRGREGYGYT
v_gene: TRBV2; abundance: once; CDR3aa: ASRGGQVIPAANTGELF
v_gene: TRBV19; abundance: NA; CDR3aa: ASSRNQGYGYT
v_gene: TRBV27; abundance: NA; CDR3aa: ASSPGSVPYEQY
v_gene: TRBV30; abundance: NA; CDR3aa: AWGSGGAGTDTQY
v_gene: TRBV5-6; abundance: NA; CDR3aa: ASSTGTGRTEAF
v_gene: TRBV29-1; abundance: NA; CDR3aa: SVELAGAYNEQF
v_gene: TRBV6-5; abundance: NA; CDR3aa: ASRSYTGGQPQH
v_gene: TRBV7-8; abundance: NA; CDR3aa: ASSFFRGWDNEQF
v_gene: TRBV10-2; abundance: NA; CDR3aa: ASSGGGPNYGYT
v_gene: TRBV28; abundance: NA; CDR3aa: ASSLSTGVSGQPQH
v_gene: TRBV6-5; abundance: NA; CDR3aa: ASSSPGTQH
v_gene: TRBV7-8; abundance: NA; CDR3aa: ASSSTAWGNTGELF